This T cell receptor beta chain came from a study of fetal regulatory T cell absence and autoimmunity. Produced via immunoSEQ multiplex PCR; TCRdb's table is partial and in-frame only. The sample yields some 46,000 clones, about four fifths seen once. Germline loops: CDR1 GTSNPN, CDR2 SVGIG (reference sequence). Trimming pared 4 bases from V and 4 bases from J, leaving 8 bases between. The CDR3 has 12 residues. V and J are TRBV30 and TRBJ1-3; D not resolved. The receptor was derived from a newborn boy with IPEX syndrome. The source material was cord blood. The CDR3 DNA reads as TGTGCCTGGACCCGGTTAGGAAACACCATATATTTT. Amino acid sequence: CAWTRLGNTIYF.